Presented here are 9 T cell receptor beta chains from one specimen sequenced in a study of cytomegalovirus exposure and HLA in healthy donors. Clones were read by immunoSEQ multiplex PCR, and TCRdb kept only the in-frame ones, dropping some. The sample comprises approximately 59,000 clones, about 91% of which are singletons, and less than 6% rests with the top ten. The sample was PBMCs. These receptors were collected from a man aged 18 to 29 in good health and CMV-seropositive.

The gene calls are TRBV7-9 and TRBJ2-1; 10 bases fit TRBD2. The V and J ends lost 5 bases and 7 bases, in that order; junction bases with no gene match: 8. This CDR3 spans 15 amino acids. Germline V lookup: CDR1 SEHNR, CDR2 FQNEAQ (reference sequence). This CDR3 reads CASSDTSGITNEQFF. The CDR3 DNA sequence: TGTGCCAGCAGCGACACTAGCGGGATCACTAATGAGCAGTTCTTC.

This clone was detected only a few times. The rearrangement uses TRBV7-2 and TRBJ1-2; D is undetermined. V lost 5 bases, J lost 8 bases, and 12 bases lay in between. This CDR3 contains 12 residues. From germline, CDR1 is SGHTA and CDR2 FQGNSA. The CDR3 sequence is CASSRSRVGYTF. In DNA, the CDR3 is TGTGCCAGCAGCCGCTCGAGGGTGGGCTACACCTTC.

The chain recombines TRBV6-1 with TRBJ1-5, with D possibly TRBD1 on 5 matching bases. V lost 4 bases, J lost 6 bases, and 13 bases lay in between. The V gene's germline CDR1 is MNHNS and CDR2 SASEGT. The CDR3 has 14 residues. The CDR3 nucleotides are TGTGCCAGCAGTGCGGCAGGGAGGGCTCAGCCCCAGCATTTT. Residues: CASSAAGRAQPQHF.

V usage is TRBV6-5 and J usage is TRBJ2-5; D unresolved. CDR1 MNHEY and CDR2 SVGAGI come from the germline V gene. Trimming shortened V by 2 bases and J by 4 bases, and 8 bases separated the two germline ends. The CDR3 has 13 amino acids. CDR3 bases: TGTGCCAGCAGTTACCCTGGGCTAGAGACCCAGTACTTC. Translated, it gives CASSYPGLETQYF.

The CDR3 DNA sequence: TGTGCCAGCAGACCACAGGGCTCTGGAAACACCATATATTTT. Translated, it gives CASRPQGSGNTIYF. This chain connects TRBV25-1 to TRBJ1-3, with a possible D match to TRBD1 (6 bases). The CDR3 sequence is 14 residues long. The germline CDR1 and CDR2 sequences are MGHDK and SYGVNS. Trimming shortened V by 6 bases and J by 0 bases, and 9 bases separated the two germline ends.

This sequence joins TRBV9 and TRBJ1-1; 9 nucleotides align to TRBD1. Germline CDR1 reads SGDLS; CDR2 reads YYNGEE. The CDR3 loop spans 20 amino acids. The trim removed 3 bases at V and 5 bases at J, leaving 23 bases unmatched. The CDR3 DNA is TGTGCCAGCAGCGCCCCCCCTTCCGGGACAGGGAGGGCAGTAAAGACTGAAGCTTTCTTT. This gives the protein CASSAPPSGTGRAVKTEAFF.

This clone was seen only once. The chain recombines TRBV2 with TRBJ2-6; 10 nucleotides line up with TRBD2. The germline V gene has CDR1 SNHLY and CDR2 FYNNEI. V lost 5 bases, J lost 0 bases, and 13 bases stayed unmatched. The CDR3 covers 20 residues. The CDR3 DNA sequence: TGTGCCAGCAGTTCAGCGGGAGGGCCTTCAACTCCCTCTGGGGCCAACGTCCTGACTTTC. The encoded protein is CASSSAGGPSTPSGANVLTF. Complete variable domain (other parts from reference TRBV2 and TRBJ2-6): EPEVTQTPSHQVTQMGQEVILRCVPISNHLYFYWYRQILGQKVEFLVSFYNNEISEKSEIFDDQFSVERPDGSNFTLKIRSTKLEDSAMYFCASSSAGGPSTPSGANVLTFGAGSRLTVL.

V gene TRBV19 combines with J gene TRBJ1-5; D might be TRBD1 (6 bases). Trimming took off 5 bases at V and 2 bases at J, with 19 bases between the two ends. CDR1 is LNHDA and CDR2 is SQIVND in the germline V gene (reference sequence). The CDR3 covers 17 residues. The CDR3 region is CASSLPPGPGGNQPQHF. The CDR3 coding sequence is TGTGCCAGTAGTCTCCCCCCCGGACCAGGGGGCAATCAGCCCCAGCATTTT.

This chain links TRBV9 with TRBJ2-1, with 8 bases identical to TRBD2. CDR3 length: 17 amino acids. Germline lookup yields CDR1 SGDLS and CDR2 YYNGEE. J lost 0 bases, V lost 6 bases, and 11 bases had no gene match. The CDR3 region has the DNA TGTGCCAGCACCGTGGGGTCCAGCGGGAGCTCCTACAATGAGCAGTTCTTC. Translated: CASTVGSSGSSYNEQFF. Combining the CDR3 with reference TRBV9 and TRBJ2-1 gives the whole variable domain DSGVTQTPKHLITATGQRVTLRCSPRSGDLSVYWYQQSLDQGLQFLIQYYNGEERAKGNILERFSAQQFPDLHSELNLSSLELGDSALYFCASTVGSSGSSYNEQFFGPGTRLTVL.